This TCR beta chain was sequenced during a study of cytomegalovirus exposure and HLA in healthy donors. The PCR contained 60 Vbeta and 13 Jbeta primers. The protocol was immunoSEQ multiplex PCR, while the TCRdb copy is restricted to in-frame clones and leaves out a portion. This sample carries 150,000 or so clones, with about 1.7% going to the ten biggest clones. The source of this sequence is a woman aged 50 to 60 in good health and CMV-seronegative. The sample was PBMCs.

The CDR3 spells CASSSFFDRWEDEKLFF. The CDR3 DNA reads as TGTGCCAGCAGCTCCTTCTTCGACCGATGGGAGGACGAAAAACTGTTTTTT. The V and J genes are TRBV7-2 and TRBJ1-4; D remains ambiguous. CDR3 length: 17 residues. CDR1 and CDR2 (germline): SGHTA, FQGNSA. Trimming shortened V by 4 bases and J by 8 bases, and 23 bases separated the two germline ends. The full variable domain, completed using reference TRBV7-2 and TRBJ1-4, is GAGVSQSPSNKVTEKGKDVELRCDPISGHTALYWYRQSLGQGLEFLIYFQGNSAPDKSGLPSDRFSAERTGGSVSTLTIQRTQQEDSAVYLCASSSFFDRWEDEKLFFGSGTQLSVL.